A selection of T cell receptor beta chains follows, all from one sample in a study of PD-1 and CTLA-4 blockade in melanoma. Sequenced by immunoSEQ multiplex PCR; TCRdb stores in-frame clones only, minus some. The table has around 31,000 clones, less than 95% seen once; the top ten hold 6.5% to 9.5%. The sample here was CD8+ T cells from peripheral blood, taken from a patient given anti-PD-1 treatment. The receptors here all came from a human donor with melanoma. The CDR3 runs from the conserved cysteine through the conserved F or W. Fields, in order: CDR3 DNA, CDR3 protein, CDR3 length, D gene, V gene, J gene, clone size. D genes are given only for firm matches. Size is omitted from some rows. Given values are once, few, many or a class for expanded clones.

CDR3nt: TGTGCCAGCAGCTCCGGACAGGGTAGAGGCACTGAAGCTTTCTTT; CDR3aa: CASSSGQGRGTEAFF; len: 15; d_gene: TRBD1; v_gene: TRBV11-2; j_gene: TRBJ1-1; abundance: NA
CDR3nt: TGTGCCAGCAGCTTAGCGACAAGCGGGAGGAGCAATGAGCAGTTCTTC; CDR3aa: CASSLATSGRSNEQFF; len: 16; d_gene: TRBD2; v_gene: TRBV7-2; j_gene: TRBJ2-1; abundance: NA
CDR3nt: TGTGCCAGCAGTTTAGGACCATATAGCAATCAGCCCCAGCATTTT; CDR3aa: CASSLGPYSNQPQHF; len: 15; d_gene: NA; v_gene: TRBV27; j_gene: TRBJ1-5; abundance: NA
CDR3nt: TGTGCCAGCAGTTTAGGGACAGCTTATGGCTACACCTTC; CDR3aa: CASSLGTAYGYTF; len: 13; d_gene: TRBD1; v_gene: TRBV27; j_gene: TRBJ1-2; abundance: NA
CDR3nt: TGTGCCAGCAGCTTGCCAGGGCGAGGCTACACCTTC; CDR3aa: CASSLPGRGYTF; len: 12; d_gene: NA; v_gene: TRBV5-4; j_gene: TRBJ1-2; abundance: NA
CDR3nt: TGTGCCAGCAGCTCCCTCCGGGACGGGATCGGTATGGAGTATTTT; CDR3aa: CASSSLRDGIGMEYF; len: 15; d_gene: NA; v_gene: TRBV7-9; j_gene: TRBJ2-3; abundance: NA
CDR3nt: TGTGCCAGCAGCTCGGGACTAGCGGGAGAGGGAGAGACCCAGTACTTC; CDR3aa: CASSSGLAGEGETQYF; len: 16; d_gene: TRBD2; v_gene: TRBV7-9; j_gene: TRBJ2-5; abundance: NA
CDR3nt: TGTGCCAGCAGTTTGTCTACAGGGAACACTGAAGCTTTCTTT; CDR3aa: CASSLSTGNTEAFF; len: 14; d_gene: NA; v_gene: TRBV27; j_gene: TRBJ1-1; abundance: NA
CDR3nt: TGTGCCACCAGCACCCCGTTGACGGAGGTATCCGGCACTGAAGCTTTCTTT; CDR3aa: CATSTPLTEVSGTEAFF; len: 17; d_gene: NA; v_gene: TRBV15; j_gene: TRBJ1-1; abundance: NA
CDR3nt: TGCGCCAGCAGCTTCTGGACAGGGGGCAACACCGGGGAGCTGTTTTTT; CDR3aa: CASSFWTGGNTGELFF; len: 16; d_gene: TRBD1; v_gene: TRBV5-1; j_gene: TRBJ2-2; abundance: NA
CDR3nt: TGTGCCAGCAGTTTAACAGGCACAGTATATGGCTACACCTTC; CDR3aa: CASSLTGTVYGYTF; len: 14; d_gene: NA; v_gene: TRBV28; j_gene: TRBJ1-2; abundance: NA
CDR3nt: TGTGCCAGCAGCCAAGTAGAGAACACTGAAGCTTTCTTT; CDR3aa: CASSQVENTEAFF; len: 13; d_gene: NA; v_gene: TRBV14; j_gene: TRBJ1-1; abundance: NA
CDR3nt: TGTGCCAGCAGCCCCTACGGCGGGAGTACCGATGAGCAGTTCTTC; CDR3aa: CASSPYGGSTDEQFF; len: 15; d_gene: TRBD2; v_gene: TRBV7-9; j_gene: TRBJ2-1; abundance: NA
CDR3nt: TGCGCCAGCAGCCTGCAGGGGTATACTGAAGCTTTCTTT; CDR3aa: CASSLQGYTEAFF; len: 13; d_gene: NA; v_gene: TRBV5-1; j_gene: TRBJ1-1; abundance: NA
CDR3nt: TGTGCCAGCAGCTTTAGCGGTGAGCAGTACTTC; CDR3aa: CASSFSGEQYF; len: 11; d_gene: NA; v_gene: TRBV5-8; j_gene: TRBJ2-7; abundance: NA
CDR3nt: TGTGCCAGCAGTGATCATACTAGCGGGAGTGGGAATGAGCAGTTCTTC; CDR3aa: CASSDHTSGSGNEQFF; len: 16; d_gene: TRBD2; v_gene: TRBV6-1; j_gene: TRBJ2-1; abundance: NA
CDR3nt: TGTGCCAGCAGCATGACAGGGCCAGGTACCGGGGAGCTGTTTTTT; CDR3aa: CASSMTGPGTGELFF; len: 15; d_gene: TRBD1; v_gene: TRBV7-2; j_gene: TRBJ2-2; abundance: once
CDR3nt: TGTGCCTGGAGGGTGATGGGACAGTTGAACACTGAAGCTTTCTTT; CDR3aa: CAWRVMGQLNTEAFF; len: 15; d_gene: TRBD1; v_gene: TRBV30; j_gene: TRBJ1-1; abundance: NA
CDR3nt: TGTGCCAGCAGTCCCATTCCAGGACAAGAAAAACTGTTTTTT; CDR3aa: CASSPIPGQEKLFF; len: 14; d_gene: NA; v_gene: TRBV6-5; j_gene: TRBJ1-4; abundance: once
CDR3nt: TGTGCCAGCAACCCCGGACAGGAGCGTTACGAGCAGTACTTC; CDR3aa: CASNPGQERYEQYF; len: 14; d_gene: TRBD1; v_gene: TRBV5-6; j_gene: TRBJ2-7; abundance: NA
CDR3nt: TGTGCCAGCATGGGGGGCTGGGGGTATAGCACTGAAGCTTTCTTT; CDR3aa: CASMGGWGYSTEAFF; len: 15; d_gene: NA; v_gene: TRBV27; j_gene: TRBJ1-1; abundance: NA
CDR3nt: TGTGCCAGCAGTACCCGGACAGGGAGACAGCCCCAGCATTTT; CDR3aa: CASSTRTGRQPQHF; len: 14; d_gene: TRBD1; v_gene: TRBV6-2/TRBV6-3; j_gene: TRBJ1-5; abundance: NA
CDR3nt: TGCTTCGTTGGGACTTGGGAGACCCAGTACTTC; CDR3aa: CFVGTWETQYF; len: 11; d_gene: NA; v_gene: TRBV29-1; j_gene: TRBJ2-5; abundance: NA
CDR3nt: TGTGCCAGCAGCCCCTTCGGAACTGCTAACTATGGCTACACCTTC; CDR3aa: CASSPFGTANYGYTF; len: 15; d_gene: NA; v_gene: TRBV7-8; j_gene: TRBJ1-2; abundance: NA
CDR3nt: TGTGCCACCAGCCCCCGGCGCGATAACACCGGGGAGCTGTTTTTT; CDR3aa: CATSPRRDNTGELFF; len: 15; d_gene: NA; v_gene: TRBV15; j_gene: TRBJ2-2; abundance: NA